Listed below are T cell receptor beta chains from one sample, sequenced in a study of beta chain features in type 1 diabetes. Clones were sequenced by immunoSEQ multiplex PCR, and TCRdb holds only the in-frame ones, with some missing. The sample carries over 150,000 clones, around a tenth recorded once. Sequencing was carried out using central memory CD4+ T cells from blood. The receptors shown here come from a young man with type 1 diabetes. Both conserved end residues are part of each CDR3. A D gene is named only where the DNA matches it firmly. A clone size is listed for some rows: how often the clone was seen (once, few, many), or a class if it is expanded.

TGTGCCAGCAACGAACGATGGAGAAACACTGAAGCTTTCTTT CASNERWRNTEAFF TRBV6-1 few TRBJ1-1 .
TGTGCCAGCAGTAACAGGGGGCTTGAGCAGTTCTTC CASSNRGLEQFF TRBV28 few TRBJ2-1 TRBD1
TGTGCCAGCAGCCAAGGGCGACAGGGGGTCTCCGAGCAGTACTTC CASSQGRQGVSEQYF TRBV4-2 few TRBJ2-7 TRBD1
TGTGCCAGTGACGGGATAGGTGGTATGAACACTGAAGCTTTCTTT CASDGIGGMNTEAFF TRBV19 . TRBJ1-1 .
TGTGCCAGTAGTCCGATGACAGGGATGGCCTATGGCTACACCTTC CASSPMTGMAYGYTF TRBV19 few TRBJ1-2 TRBD1
TGTGCCAGCATAGAAGGGGGCATCACTGAAGCTTTCTTT CASIEGGITEAFF TRBV2 few TRBJ1-1 TRBD1
TGTGCCAGCAGCGACGACAGAACAACTAATGAAAAACTGTTTTTT CASSDDRTTNEKLFF TRBV4-2 few TRBJ1-4 .
TGTGCCAGCAGTTCACAGGGGCTTGAAGCTTTCTTT CASSSQGLEAFF TRBV28 . TRBJ1-1 TRBD1
TGTGCCAGCAGTCTTCCGTCGAGAGGAAACACCATATATTTT CASSLPSRGNTIYF TRBV25-1 few TRBJ1-3 .
TGTGCCGCGAAGGGACAGGCGAGCACAGATACGCAGTATTTT CAAKGQASTDTQYF TRBV5-4 few TRBJ2-3 TRBD1
TGTGCCAGCAGCCAGACTAGCGGGAGGGCCAGGCAGTACTTC CASSQTSGRARQYF TRBV14 . TRBJ2-7 TRBD2
TGTGCCAGCAGCCAATGGGCAGGGTTGGCTGGCTACACCTTC CASSQWAGLAGYTF TRBV14 . TRBJ1-2 .
TGCGCCAGCAGCCAAGCAGGCTATGGCTACACCTTC CASSQAGYGYTF TRBV4-1 . TRBJ1-2 .